What follows are 2 T cell receptor beta chains derived from one specimen sequenced in a study of T cell responses to AZD1222 COVID-19 vaccine. Sequenced by immunoSEQ multiplex PCR; TCRdb stores in-frame clones only, minus some. The sample carries 65,000 to 95,000 clones, around 83% recorded once. Sequencing used peripheral blood, obtained on day 0 of AZD1222 vaccination. These receptors were obtained from an adult in good health.

V and J are TRBV27 and TRBJ1-3; D gene uncertain. V was pared by 5 bases and J by 3 bases, with 8 bases between. CDR1 and CDR2 from the germline V gene are MNHEY and SMNVEV (reference sequence). The CDR3 extends over 13 amino acids. CDR3 residues: CASSLDNGNTIYF. The CDR3 DNA is TGTGCCAGCAGTCTCGATAATGGAAACACCATATATTTT.

V is TRBV27 and J is TRBJ1-1, with a weak D call TRBD1 (5 bases). CDR1 and CDR2 from the germline V gene are MNHEY and SMNVEV (reference sequence). This CDR3 spans 14 amino acids. V shed 4 bases and J shed 0 bases, with 9 bases lying between them. CDR3 residues: CASSWGSLNTEAFF. In nucleotides, the CDR3 is TGTGCCAGCAGTTGGGGCAGCTTGAACACTGAAGCTTTCTTT.